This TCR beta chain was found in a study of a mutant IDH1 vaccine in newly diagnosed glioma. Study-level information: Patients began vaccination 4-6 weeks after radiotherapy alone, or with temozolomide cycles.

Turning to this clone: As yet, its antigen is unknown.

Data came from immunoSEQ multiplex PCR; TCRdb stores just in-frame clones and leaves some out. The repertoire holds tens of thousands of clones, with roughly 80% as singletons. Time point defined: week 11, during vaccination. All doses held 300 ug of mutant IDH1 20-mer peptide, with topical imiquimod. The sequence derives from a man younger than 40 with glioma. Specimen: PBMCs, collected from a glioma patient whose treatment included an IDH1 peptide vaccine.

The CDR3 nucleotides read TGCGCCAGCAGCTTGTACGCTGAGGACAGGAGCACTGAAGCTTTCTTT. The encoded protein is CASSLYAEDRSTEAFF. The chain joins TRBV5-1 to TRBJ1-1; 7 positions match TRBD1. Germline trimming cut 1 base from V and 4 bases from J; bases unmatched to any gene: 10. Germline V gives CDR1 SGHRS, CDR2 YFSETQ. The CDR3 is made up of 16 amino acids.